This TCR beta chain came from a study of cytomegalovirus exposure and HLA in healthy donors (dated 2017 in TCRdb). Regarding the research as a whole: An earlier analysis of 587 of the donors reported approximately 300 Gb of sequence data and roughly 120 million unique TCR beta sequences obtained from around 170 million T cells. Around 320 gigabases of sequencing data and some 85 million unique TCR sequences were included in an early release covering 500 to 750 HLA-typed donors. Of the approximately 400 genotyped donors, about 80% fell in the genetic ancestry cluster associated with self-reported Caucasian donors. The aim of the study was to test whether cataloging public T cell receptors could identify signatures of past pathogen exposure. Using immunosequencing, the study profiled T cell repertoires from fewer than 700 subjects and related those repertoires to cytomegalovirus serostatus. In addition to the first cohort of approximately 650 subjects, a separate validation cohort of 130 or so different subjects was used. High-throughput TCR immunosequencing, statistical association of individual TCRs with disease status, and machine learning were combined to predict cytomegalovirus infection status. A later analysis re-analyzed previously published TCR beta repertoires from roughly 630 donors and added high-resolution HLA genotyping to study TCR occurrence patterns. The later analysis used no new phenotypic data to find candidate immune exposures, relying instead on TCR beta sequences and their occurrence across donors. An earlier analysis of roughly 580 of the donors used high-throughput TCR beta sequencing to judge whether each TCR beta V gene segment behaved as functional or pseudogenic. Donor age, sex, ethnicity and CMV serostatus were compiled alongside the repertoire data. A later genetic analysis used genome-wide SNP genotypes for about 60% of the roughly 700 donors, treating that subset as a discovery cohort. Every discovery cohort repertoire had been produced on one sequencing platform. Both class I and class II loci were covered by HLA typing, at four-digit resolution. The number of donors typed differed by locus, with 629-630 for A, B, C, DRB1 and DQB1, more than 500 for DQA1, approximately 580 for DPA1, and over 400 for DPB1. Roughly 5 DR-DQ haplotypes were treated as single units for association and clustering because of strong linkage in the cohort. Among roughly 400 genotyped donors of the cohort, an average of roughly 230,000 unique TCR beta nucleotide sequences was sequenced per donor, of which 15% to 20% were non-productive. General findings and caveats noted by the study authors: A later analysis found that TCR association rates varied across HLA loci, with DRB1 alleles showing the most associated TCRs and HLA-C alleles the fewest. This cohort had only TCR beta chains sequenced, and the lack of alpha or paired-chain data limited which features could be detected. The only immune exposure information available for the cohort was CMV serostatus. In a later analysis, HLA-associated TCR beta chains showed more clonal expansion and lower generation probabilities than non-associated chains that were equally common. According to the authors, the approach could potentially be generalized to other disease states and immunological phenotypes. A further reported finding was that TCR beta sequences accurately predicted the HLA-A and HLA-B alleles for most subjects in the first cohort. Roughly uniform sequencing depth across donors was assumed in presence/absence analyses, although this assumption may not hold. Most CMV-associated TCR beta chains appeared to be HLA-restricted in a later analysis, and the HLA associations seemed to be driven largely by CMV exposure. In the study, around 160 TCR beta chains were listed as associated with cytomegalovirus. Three of the identified cytomegalovirus-associated TCR beta chains were confirmed in vitro to be specific for cytomegalovirus antigens. At a false discovery rate of 0.05, a later analysis linked 16,000 or so TCR beta sequences to specific HLA alleles. A cluster of highly shared sequence variants was judged likely to be a technical artifact of the sequencing pipeline. A later genetic analysis reported fewer N-insertions in productive TCRs among donors in an Asian-associated ancestry cluster than the roughly 720-donor mean. Linkage disequilibrium might explain the correlated functional status among segregating V segments, but an unknown experimental factor could not be ruled out. Because the 87-base-pair reads could not distinguish some IMGT-functional V segments, including TRBV6-2 and TRBV6-3, those segments were excluded. V-gene and J-gene trimming of TCR beta chains was associated with a missense DCLRE1C variant in a later genetic analysis, and the association was replicated in an independent cohort. HLA typing was unavailable for some donors at each locus, so association tests used only the typed subset. Assigning TCR associations to individual alleles was difficult when HLA alleles, especially DR and DQ, strongly co-occurred. In an earlier analysis of around 600 of the donors, most TCR beta V segments appeared in productive rearrangements about 87% or about 30% of the time, broadly matching IMGT annotations. The classifier was reported to diagnose cytomegalovirus status with high specificity and sensitivity in both the original cohort and the validation cohort. According to a later analysis, parvovirus B19, influenza, CMV and Epstein-Barr virus appeared linked to several top co-occurrence clusters. Across donors, most TCR sequences were observed very rarely, whereas some public TCRs were present in many individuals. Because counts were too low, about 17 rarely observed V segments, including chromosome 9 orphons, were excluded from the earlier analysis of 500 to 700 of the donors.

This clone was seen a handful of times. Its antigen target is currently unknown. Base qualities are missing; no much larger clone stands one base away. Preparation of the library involved the immunoSEQ multiplex PCR assay. For the multiplex PCR, a mixture combining 60 forward primers for TCR Vbeta segments and 13 reverse primers for TCR Jbeta segments was used. The CDR3 region of rearranged TCR beta genes was amplified from genomic DNA by a multiplex PCR assay. Amplified TCR beta libraries were sequenced as 87-base-pair reads on the Illumina HiSeq System. The study's processing was this. Across the 500 to 750 repertoires, a later analysis counted about 81 million unique TCR beta chains, some 11 million of which were shared by at least two donors. To remove PCR and sequencing errors, raw reads were error-corrected and collapsed into unique sequences using a nearest-neighbor algorithm that merged closely related sequences. To assign V, D and J gene segments, CDR3 sequences were aligned to IMGT reference sequences. For a sequence to be retained, a match of at least six nucleotides to both a V gene segment and a J gene segment was required. Rearrangements were classified as productive when the CDR3 lacked stop codons and remained in frame with V and J, and all other rearrangements were classified as non-productive. Following IMGT convention, CDR3 was defined as the stretch from the second conserved V-encoded cysteine up to the conserved J-encoded phenylalanine. Sequences without an unambiguous match to a single V gene segment were excluded from the earlier analysis of about 630 of the donors. An earlier analysis of 500 to 600 of the donors classified V segments as functional when productive rearrangements were above 56.7% and as segregating when the standard deviation between donors was above 5%. To diagnose cytomegalovirus status from the catalog of TCR beta chain sequences, a statistical classification framework was built. In a later analysis, TCR nucleotide sequences were compared against IMGT/GENE-DB human TR gene sequences so that V and J genes could be assigned. The TCRdist pipeline was used in a later analysis to assign CDR3 sequences and most-parsimonious VDJ recombination scenarios. In a later analysis, each TCR beta chain was defined by its CDR3 amino acid sequence together with its V-gene family, and reads without a unique V-gene family were excluded. A later analysis removed several hundred highly shared, low-generation-probability nucleotide sequences to deal with suspected cross-contamination and a sequencing artifact. A later analysis calculated a clonal expansion index for each public chain from normalized within-repertoire ranks of inferred template counts. In a later analysis, generation probabilities were computed with a VDJ recombination model fitted to out-of-frame rearrangements, and the resulting probabilities were checked against IGoR. A later analysis scored TCR-TCR, TCR-HLA and TCR-CMV co-occurrence with hypergeometric tests, applying a repertoire-size bias correction to TCR pairs. False discovery rates were estimated in a later analysis by permuting HLA or CMV assignments 20 times. In a later analysis, co-occurring TCRs were grouped with DBSCAN, and TCRdist sequence similarity was added when clustering was performed within HLA-allele-positive subsets. Co-occurrence clustering excluded repertoires with fewer than 30,000 or more than 120,000 public chains, plus five with anomalous nucleotide sharing. The clones in this table, taken by TCRdb from immuneACCESS, are in-frame only. Not every clone is retained; where verified, under half of the shortfall comes from an unresolved V gene, and the cause of the rest is unknown. Clonal size and the V and J genes are those of that table, whereas D and trimming came from the DNA. A total of 140,000 or so clones appear in this sample, about 80% of them only once. Over 9.5% of the sample belongs to the ten largest clones.

V loses 1 base at its end and J loses 1 base; junction bases beyond the gene matches: 2. The CDR3 numbers 16 residues from cysteine through phenylalanine. The sequence is cut down to CDR3 DNA, 48 bases in frame from base 1. The germline V gene (reference sequence) specifies LNHNV as CDR1 and YYDKDF as CDR2. The cohort was made up of roughly 670 healthy bone marrow donors. Cohort members were all nominally healthy when sampled, although unrecorded immune exposures were likely present. The donor tested CMV seropositive and was one of the 289 seropositive cohort members. A peripheral blood sample was provided by each donor, and peripheral blood mononuclear cells were used for TCR beta sequencing. Genomic DNA extraction from the blood cell samples was performed with the Qiagen DNeasy Blood Extraction Kit.

Sequenced input: PBMCs. The sequence came from a woman aged 60-75 years in good health and CMV-seropositive. The V gene is TRBV15 and the J gene is TRBJ2-5, with TRBD2 matching 11 junction bases. The CDR3 sequence is CATSRAGTSGQETQYF. The DNA is as follows: TGTGCCACCAGCAGAGCTGGGACTAGCGGCCAAGAGACCCAGTACTTC.